One sample yielded the 8 T cell receptor beta chains listed below, sequenced in a study of shared clonotypes between healthy human individuals. Sequenced by immunoSEQ multiplex PCR; TCRdb stores in-frame clones only, minus some. The table records roughly 570,000 clones, roughly 98% of them present only once. Only CD45RO-negative cells positively selected for CCR7 counted as naive CD8 cells, so terminally differentiated effector memory CD45RA+ cells were excluded. Sequencing was performed on naive CD8+ T cells sorted from blood. The receptors shown here come from a man aged 25-45 years in good health.

J is TRBJ2-1 and V is TRBV7-9; 7 nucleotides agree with TRBD2. Germline CDR1 is SEHNR and CDR2 is FQNEAQ (reference sequence). Germline trimming cut 3 bases from V and 4 bases from J; bases unmatched to any gene: 6. The CDR3 runs to 15 residues. CDR3 DNA sequence: TGTGCCAGCAGCTTCGGCGGGAGCGCATACAATGAGCAGTTCTTC. Amino acids: CASSFGGSAYNEQFF.

The table lists this clone with a count of one. CDR3: CSVEDNRDEQYF. The CDR3 DNA reads TGCAGCGTTGAAGATAATAGAGACGAGCAGTACTTC. The chain couples TRBV29-1 to TRBJ2-7, with unresolved D. CDR1 and CDR2 (germline): SQVTM, ANQGSEA. CDR3 size: 12 residues. V was trimmed by 0 bases and J by 5 bases, leaving 8 bases between them.

The chain employs TRBV9 and TRBJ2-7, with a tentative D call TRBD2 (6 bases). This CDR3 is built from 16 residues. Deletions cut 4 bases from V and 2 bases from J, with 19 bases between. In germline, CDR1 is SGDLS, CDR2 YYNGEE. CDR3 sequence reads: CASSPPPGLLPYEQYF. Here the CDR3 DNA reads TGTGCCAGCAGCCCACCTCCGGGACTCCTTCCCTACGAGCAGTACTTC.

The gene calls are TRBV5-1 and TRBJ2-5; 9 positions match TRBD2. Trimming removed 4 bases from V and 2 bases from J; junction bases left unmatched: 9. The CDR3 has 16 residues. The germline CDR1 and CDR2 sequences are SGHRS and YFSETQ. In DNA form, the CDR3 reads TGCGCCAGCAGCCCTCCAAGGGCGGGAGGGCAAGAGACCCAGTACTTC. Its protein is CASSPPRAGGQETQYF.

This clone was observed once. This chain connects TRBV7-9 to TRBJ1-4; weak D call: TRBD1 (6 bases). The CDR3 contains 16 residues. V was shortened by 2 bases and J by 3 bases, with 13 bases between the two germline ends. Germline CDR1 and CDR2: SEHNR and FQNEAQ (reference sequence). CDR3 bases: TGTGCCAGCAGCTTAAGCTCCAGGGGCCCTAATGAAAAACTGTTTTTT. Residues: CASSLSSRGPNEKLFF.

The chain links TRBV28 to TRBJ2-7; TRBD2 agrees at 9 bases. The V segment lost 6 bases and the J segment 3 bases; nucleotides outside the gene matches: 15. This CDR3 comprises 17 residues. Germline V gene sequence: CDR1 MDHEN, CDR2 SYDVKM. CDR3 nucleotide sequence: TGTGCCAGCAGGACAAAAGGACTAGCGACTGGGATCTACGAGCAGTACTTC. Translation: CASRTKGLATGIYEQYF.

V is TRBV4-1 and J is TRBJ2-6; D call uncertain. Trimming pared 4 bases from V and 0 bases from J, leaving 7 bases between. CDR3 length equals 15 residues. CDR1 and CDR2 from the germline V gene are MGHRA and YSYEKL. The CDR3 sequence is CASSPLASGANVLTF. The DNA of the CDR3 is TGCGCCAGCAGCCCCTTGGCCTCTGGGGCCAACGTCCTGACTTTC.

The chain employs TRBV6-6 and TRBJ2-1; D unresolved. Trimming shortened V by 2 bases and J by 5 bases, and 16 bases separated the two germline ends. This CDR3 has 16 amino acids. Per germline, CDR1 MNHNY and CDR2 SVGAGI (reference sequence). This CDR3 reads CASSYLLEDGHNEQFF. For the CDR3, the DNA is TGTGCCAGCAGTTACCTCCTTGAGGACGGGCACAATGAGCAGTTCTTC.